Each of the 13 T cell receptor beta chains below was sequenced from the same sample in a study of blood T cell repertoires in COVID-19. Method: immunoSEQ multiplex PCR; TCRdb's copy keeps in-frame clones and lacks some. The sample shows 55,000 to 70,000 clones, about 87% of them seen only once. The sequencing input was peripheral blood. The receptors shown here come from a man between 65 and 79 years old with acute or convalescent COVID-19.

The chain has TRBV5-5 and TRBJ1-2; D is ambiguous. The CDR3 covers 15 residues. Trimming stripped 3 bases from V and 5 bases from J, with 17 bases between. CDR1 and CDR2 from the germline V gene are SGHKS and YYEKEE (reference sequence). The CDR3: CASSSGLGPLYGYTF. The DNA of the CDR3 is TGTGCCAGCAGCTCCGGACTAGGACCTTTATATGGCTACACCTTC.

CDR3 bases: TGCAGTGCCGTAGACACCACTGAAGCTTTCTTT. Translated, it gives CSAVDTTEAFF. This chain connects TRBV20-1 to TRBJ1-1; D not resolved. The CDR3 is 11 amino acids. V lost 6 bases, J lost 4 bases, and 9 bases lay in between. The V gene's germline CDR1 is DFQATT and CDR2 SNEGSKA (reference sequence).

The chain combines TRBV9 with TRBJ2-1; possibly TRBD2 for D (5 bases). Trimming took 7 bases from V and 0 from J, leaving 14 bases between them. CDR3 length: 15 residues. CDR1 and CDR2 from the germline V gene are SGDLS and YYNGEE. This CDR3 reads CASGDGMGSYNEQFF. CDR3 bases: TGTGCCAGCGGAGACGGGATGGGCTCCTACAATGAGCAGTTCTTC.

This clone was seen just once. V is TRBV5-1 and J is TRBJ2-6, with unresolved D. Germline values: CDR1 SGHRS, CDR2 YFSETQ. Trimming removed 0 bases at V and 0 bases at J, with 13 bases between. The CDR3 is 18 residues long. CDR3 amino acids: CASSLVLDSSSGANVLTF. CDR3 sequence (DNA): TGCGCCAGCAGCTTGGTCCTAGATAGCAGCTCTGGGGCCAACGTCCTGACTTTC. Complete variable domain (other parts from reference TRBV5-1 and TRBJ2-6): KAGVTQTPRYLIKTRGQQVTLSCSPISGHRSVSWYQQTPGQGLQFLFEYFSETQRNKGNFPGRFSGRQFSNSRSEMNVSTLELGDSALYLCASSLVLDSSSGANVLTFGAGSRLTVL.

The V gene is TRBV3-1 (or the pseudogene TRBV3-2), the J gene TRBJ1-2, with D unclear. The germline gives CDR1 LGHDT, CDR2 YNNKEL (reference sequence). The CDR3 consists of 14 residues. The V end was cut by 6 bases, the J end by 2 bases, with 13 bases between. DNA for the CDR3: TGTGCCAGCAGTCCCCTGGCGGAGAACTATGGCTACACCTTC. This gives the protein CASSPLAENYGYTF.

The chain couples TRBV5-1 to TRBJ2-2; possibly TRBD2 for D (5 bases). With 6 bases removed from V and 7 bases from J, the gap between germline ends came to 13 bases. Germline values: CDR1 SGHRS, CDR2 YFSETQ. The CDR3 runs to 13 residues. The CDR3 DNA sequence: TGCGCCAGCACGGTGAGCGGTGGCGGGGAGCTGTTTTTT. It yields the protein CASTVSGGGELFF.

This clone was seen more than once but under ten times. The V and J genes are TRBV7-2 and TRBJ2-1; a weak D match, TRBD2 (7 bases). Trimming cost V 6 bases and J 9 bases, with 18 bases left between them. CDR1 and CDR2 from the germline V gene are SGHTA and FQGNSA. This CDR3 comprises 14 residues. In DNA form, the CDR3 reads TGTGCCAGCAGGTCTAGCGGAGGGGGGGGTGAGCAGTTCTTC. Its protein product is CASRSSGGGGEQFF.

The gene calls are TRBV2 and TRBJ2-4, with 8 bases lining up with TRBD2. The V segment lost 6 bases and the J segment 7 bases; nucleotides outside the gene matches: 17. Germline CDR1 reads SNHLY; CDR2 reads FYNNEI. The CDR3 runs to 17 residues. The CDR3 DNA sequence: TGTGCCAGCAGCCCACTATTGAGGAGCGGGGGAAGGAACATTCAGTACTTC. This encodes CASSPLLRSGGRNIQYF.

The chain combines TRBV6-5 with TRBJ2-7; 7 nucleotides match TRBD1. Germline trimming cut 8 bases from V and 0 bases from J; bases unmatched to any gene: 10. The germline V gene has CDR1 MNHEY and CDR2 SVGAGI. The CDR3 is 15 residues long. The CDR3 nucleotides read TGTGCCAGCTGGGACAGCGTATTCATCTCCTACGAGCAGTACTTC. Amino acid sequence: CASWDSVFISYEQYF.

The V and J genes are TRBV2 and TRBJ1-6; TRBD1 might be the D (6 bases). V was trimmed by 10 bases and J by 4 bases, leaving 14 bases between them. The CDR3 runs 14 residues. Looked up from germline, CDR1 is SNHLY and CDR2 is FYNNEI. CDR3 residues: CATKRTDYNSPLHF. The CDR3 DNA reads TGTGCCACCAAAAGGACAGATTATAATTCACCCCTCCACTTT. The complete variable domain, with remaining parts taken from reference TRBV2 and TRBJ1-6, reads EPEVTQTPSHQVTQMGQEVILRCVPISNHLYFYWYRQILGQKVEFLVSFYNNEISEKSEIFDDQFSVERPDGSNFTLKIRSTKLEDSAMYFCATKRTDYNSPLHFGNGTRLTVT.

V usage is TRBV7-2 and J usage is TRBJ1-5; D is unclear. V lost 3 bases, J lost 5 bases, and 11 bases lay in between. This CDR3 spans 14 amino acids. Germline V gene data show CDR1 as SGHTA and CDR2 as FQGNSA. The CDR3 coding sequence is TGTGCCAGCAGCTTGGCAGGACTTTATCAGCCCCAGCATTTT. This codes for CASSLAGLYQPQHF.

This rearrangement joins TRBV11-3 to TRBJ2-1, with 8 bases lining up with TRBD2. V trimming: 1 base; J trimming: 8 bases; junction bases outside the gene matches: 7. The CDR3 consists of 15 residues. Germline V lookup: CDR1 SGHNT, CDR2 YENEEA. The DNA for the CDR3 is TGTGCCAGCAGCTTAGCGGGAGGGCCAGACGATGAGCAGTTCTTC. Its translation is CASSLAGGPDDEQFF.

The chain combines TRBV6-5 with TRBJ1-4; 8 nucleotides agree with TRBD1. CDR1 MNHEY and CDR2 SVGAGI come from the germline V gene. Trimming cost V 7 bases and J 7 bases; bases outside gene matches: 5. CDR3 length: 13 residues. CDR3 in DNA: TGTGCCAGCACCAAGACAGGGGTTGAAAAACTGTTTTTT. Translation: CASTKTGVEKLFF.